A single sample is the source of the 29 T cell receptor beta chains below, sequenced in a study of cytomegalovirus exposure and HLA in healthy donors (dated by TCRdb to about 2017). Libraries were made using the immunoSEQ multiplex PCR assay. A mixture of 60 forward primers for TCR Vbeta segments and 13 reverse primers for TCR Jbeta segments was used in the multiplex PCR. TCRdb holds this immuneACCESS table with in-frame rearrangements only. Some clones are missing; in checked studies, unresolved V genes explain under half, and the rest has no known cause. A total of roughly 150,000 clones appear in this sample, approximately 77% of them only once. Clones ranked in the top ten supply less than 2.5% of the sample. Material for sequencing was PBMCs. The source is a man aged 50 or older in good health and CMV-seropositive.

This chain joins TRBV7-2 and TRBJ2-5; 14 bases are a match to TRBD2. V shed 0 bases, J shed 3 bases, and the junction held 15 bases outside the gene matches. CDR3 size: 21 residues. Looked up from germline, CDR1 is SGHTA and CDR2 is FQGNSA. For the CDR3, the DNA is TGTGCCAGCAGCTTAGCATGGGGTACCGGGACTAGCGGGGGACGGAAAGAGACCCAGTACTTC. Its translation is CASSLAWGTGTSGGRKETQYF.

This clone has more than one count but fewer than ten. The J gene is TRBJ2-5, the V gene TRBV2; tentatively, D is TRBD2 (6 bases). The germline gives CDR1 SNHLY, CDR2 FYNNEI. The germline V and J ends were trimmed by 0 bases and 4 bases, with 15 bases remaining between them. The CDR3 extends over 16 amino acids. The CDR3 sequence: CASSEAVGEVSETQYF. Written as DNA, the CDR3 is TGTGCCAGCAGTGAAGCCGTCGGGGAGGTGTCAGAGACCCAGTACTTC.

This clone is medium-sized within its sample. The chain is built from TRBV10-3 and TRBJ1-2, with D perhaps TRBD1 (5 bases). Germline CDR1 is ENHRY and CDR2 is SYGVKD. CDR3 length equals 15 residues. Trimming stripped 0 bases from V and 2 bases from J, with 10 bases between. The CDR3 region is CAISESDNQNYGYTF. DNA for the CDR3: TGTGCCATCAGTGAGTCGGACAACCAAAACTATGGCTACACCTTC.

V gene TRBV9 combines with J gene TRBJ2-7; no firm D call. CDR1 is SGDLS, CDR2 YYNGEE, per germline. This CDR3 has 14 residues. Trimming removed 0 bases at V and 0 bases at J, with 7 bases between. DNA of the CDR3: TGTGCCAGCAGCGTAGGTGAGGCCTCCTACGAGCAGTACTTC. It specifies CASSVGEASYEQYF.

A few counts support this clone. The chain carries TRBV7-6 and TRBJ2-7, with D possibly TRBD1 on 6 matching bases. CDR1 is SGHVS and CDR2 is FNYEAQ in the germline V gene. CDR3 size: 12 residues. V was clipped by 7 bases and J by 4 bases, with 11 bases between them. CDR3 nucleotide sequence: TGTGCCAGCACTCCTAGGGGGTACGAGCAGTACTTC. Translating it yields CASTPRGYEQYF.

The V and J genes are TRBV7-6 and TRBJ2-5; unclear D gene. V was cut by 0 bases and J by 4 bases, with 12 bases left in between. This CDR3 spans 15 amino acids. CDR1 SGHVS and CDR2 FNYEAQ come from the germline V gene. The CDR3 here is CASSLATGGGETQYF. In nucleotides, the CDR3 is TGTGCCAGCAGCTTAGCAACGGGTGGCGGAGAGACCCAGTACTTC.

The chain is built from TRBV7-6 and TRBJ1-2; D uncertain. V was cut by 1 base and J by 4 bases, with 10 bases left in between. Germline assignment: CDR1 SGHVS and CDR2 FNYEAQ. The CDR3 is 14 amino acids. The CDR3 spells CASSLEEGSYGYTF. CDR3 DNA sequence: TGTGCCAGCAGCTTAGAGGAGGGCAGCTATGGCTACACCTTC.

This clone turned up a few times. This chain joins TRBV7-8 and TRBJ2-1, with D tentatively TRBD2 (5 bases). Germline V gives CDR1 SGHVS, CDR2 FQNEAQ. The germline V and J ends were trimmed by 3 bases and 8 bases, with 11 bases remaining between them. The CDR3 spans 13 residues. CDR3 in DNA: TGTGCCAGCAGCTTGGGAGTCTCTGATGAGCAGTTCTTC. As protein: CASSLGVSDEQFF.

The chain has TRBV5-6 and TRBJ1-2, with D unresolved. V lost 0 bases and J lost 3, with 9 bases in between. CDR3 length equals 14 residues. The germline CDR1 and CDR2 sequences are SGHDT and YYEEEE. CDR3 amino acids: CASSLADKDYGYTF. The CDR3 region has the DNA TGTGCCAGCAGCTTGGCTGACAAGGACTATGGCTACACCTTC.

This chain uses TRBV5-6 with TRBJ1-5, with a tentative D call TRBD1 (6 bases). V lost 2 bases and J 5 bases, leaving 14 bases between the germline ends. The CDR3 covers 15 residues. CDR1 is SGHDT and CDR2 is YYEEEE in the germline V gene. Written as DNA, the CDR3 is TGTGCCAGCAGCTTCGGGGGGGGCTTGGATCAGCCCCAGCATTTT. Encoded protein: CASSFGGGLDQPQHF.

This chain connects TRBV18 to TRBJ1-1; D is ambiguous. Germline V gene sequence: CDR1 KGHSH, CDR2 LQKENI. V was clipped by 2 bases and J by 5 bases, with 6 bases between them. The CDR3 totals 12 residues. The CDR3 bases are TGTGCCAGCTCACCAGCAGGAACTGAAGCTTTCTTT. Protein sequence: CASSPAGTEAFF.

The V and J genes are TRBV7-7 and TRBJ2-5; perhaps TRBD1 as D (6 bases). The CDR3 is 13 amino acids. Trimming took 3 bases from V and 6 from J, leaving 11 bases between them. Per germline, CDR1 SSHAT and CDR2 FNYEAQ (reference sequence). CDR3 sequence (DNA): TGTGCCAGCAGCTTGTGGGACACGCAGACCCAGTACTTC. Protein product: CASSLWDTQTQYF.

The rearrangement links TRBV4-1 to TRBJ2-5, with TRBD2 matching 9 bases. V shed 3 bases and J 13 bases; nucleotides not matched to a gene: 6. The germline V gene has CDR1 MGHRA and CDR2 YSYEKL. The CDR3 is 12 residues long. The CDR3: CASSQLGGLAYF. The CDR3 DNA reads TGCGCCAGCAGCCAGCTGGGGGGACTAGCGTACTTC.

The chain joins TRBV6-5 to TRBJ2-7; 9 positions agree with TRBD1. Germline assignment: CDR1 MNHEY and CDR2 SVGAGI. V lost 2 bases to trimming and J lost 0 bases; unmatched junction nucleotides: 2. This CDR3 spans 15 amino acids. The DNA for the CDR3 is TGTGCCAGCAGTTACGGGGACAGGGTCTCCTACGAGCAGTACTTC. Translation gives CASSYGDRVSYEQYF.

V and J are TRBV30 and TRBJ1-5; weak D call: TRBD1 (6 bases). V lost 2 bases to trimming and J lost 4 bases, with 15 bases between them. The CDR3 sequence is 15 residues long. Germline values: CDR1 GTSNPN, CDR2 SVGIG (reference sequence). The CDR3 sequence: CAWSFQGNYNQPQHF. CDR3 bases: TGTGCCTGGAGTTTCCAGGGGAACTATAATCAGCCCCAGCATTTT.

The chain recombines TRBV9 with TRBJ2-5; 7 positions match TRBD2. CDR3 size: 14 residues. The V segment lost 0 bases and the J segment 5 bases; nucleotides outside the gene matches: 4. The germline V gene encodes CDR1 SGDLS and CDR2 YYNGEE. Written as DNA, the CDR3 is TGTGCCAGCAGCGTAGAAACTAGCGTGGAGACCCAGTACTTC. Translated, it gives CASSVETSVETQYF.

The CDR3 region is CAIRSDREGDEQYF. The CDR3 coding sequence is TGTGCCATCAGAAGCGACAGGGAAGGCGACGAGCAGTACTTC. The chain couples TRBV10-3 to TRBJ2-7, with 7 bases that match TRBD1. The V gene's germline CDR1 is ENHRY and CDR2 SYGVKD. V dropped 6 bases and J dropped 5; count of bases not matched to a gene: 10. The CDR3 is 14 residues long.

The chain combines TRBV27 with TRBJ2-7, with 9 bases lining up with TRBD1. The CDR3 is made up of 14 amino acids. Germline V CDR1 and CDR2: MNHEY, SMNVEV (reference sequence). Trimming cost V 5 bases and J 2 bases; bases outside gene matches: 4. The CDR3 DNA reads as TGTGCCAGCAGTCGAGACAGGGGGACCTACGAGCAGTACTTC. Translating gives CASSRDRGTYEQYF.

V gene TRBV5-4 combines with J gene TRBJ1-2; the match to TRBD1 covers 8 bases. In germline, CDR1 is SGHNT, CDR2 YYREEE (reference sequence). Unmatched junction bases numbered 4, after V lost 0 bases and J lost 0 bases. The CDR3 length is 16 residues. As DNA, the CDR3 is TGTGCCAGCAGCTTGGGACAGGGGAATACTAACTATGGCTACACCTTC. Its translation is CASSLGQGNTNYGYTF.

The chain is built from TRBV30 and TRBJ1-3; D not certain. This CDR3 spans 13 amino acids. V gave up 3 bases and J gave up 1 base, with 7 bases separating them. Germline V CDR1 and CDR2: GTSNPN, SVGIG (reference sequence). CDR3 DNA sequence: TGTGCCTGGAGCCCCGGGTCTGGAAACACCATATATTTT. Its translation: CAWSPGSGNTIYF.

The V gene is TRBV4-2, the J gene TRBJ2-3, with 9 bases fitting TRBD2. The V and J ends lost 0 bases and 8 bases, in that order; junction bases with no gene match: 9. The germline V gene encodes CDR1 LGHNA and CDR2 YNFKEQ. This CDR3 is 16 amino acids long. CDR3 in DNA: TGTGCCAGCAGCCAAGATCGCGGGGGGGCCTTCGGTACGCAGTATTTT. It codes for CASSQDRGGAFGTQYF.

The chain links TRBV7-9 to TRBJ2-3; 14 bases map to TRBD2. The germline V gene has CDR1 SEHNR and CDR2 FQNEAQ (reference sequence). Trimming took 5 bases from V and 2 from J; bases not matched to a gene: 12. The CDR3 has 19 residues. The CDR3 DNA sequence: TGTGCCAGCAGCCAGGGACTAGCGGGGGCCCCCTCCCTCACAGATACGCAGTATTTT. This encodes CASSQGLAGAPSLTDTQYF.

The chain recombines TRBV5-6 with TRBJ2-3, with 11 bases aligning to TRBD2. The CDR3 totals 14 residues. Germline V gene lookup returns CDR1 SGHDT and CDR2 YYEEEE. Unmatched junction bases numbered 5, after V lost 10 bases and J lost 1 base. The CDR3 region has the DNA TGTGCCGCCCTGACTAGCGGGGGCACAGATACGCAGTATTTT. Its protein product is CAALTSGGTDTQYF.

This clone appeared once. The chain joins TRBV25-1 to TRBJ1-2; possible D gene TRBD1, 6 bases. The germline gives CDR1 MGHDK, CDR2 SYGVNS. Trimming took off 4 bases at V and 1 base at J, with 10 bases between the two ends. The CDR3 length is 14 residues. CDR3 coding DNA: TGTGCCAGCAGTGTGACAGGAGTTAACTATGGCTACACCTTC. Its protein product is CASSVTGVNYGYTF.

The chain joins TRBV5-6 to TRBJ2-7; D uncertain. The CDR3 has 13 amino acids. CDR1 and CDR2 from the germline V gene are SGHDT and YYEEEE. Trimming shortened V by 2 bases and J by 5 bases, and 11 bases separated the two germline ends. The CDR3 sequence is CASSFSVVNEQYF. Here the CDR3 DNA reads TGTGCCAGCAGCTTCTCTGTAGTAAACGAGCAGTACTTC.

This clone was observed a handful of times. The chain links TRBV6-6 to TRBJ2-7; D perhaps matches TRBD2 (6 bases). Germline V gene sequence: CDR1 MNHNY, CDR2 SVGAGI (reference sequence). V was clipped by 6 bases and J by 3 bases, with 18 bases between them. The CDR3 spans 15 residues. CDR3 sequence: CASRPIGRGGYEQYF. CDR3 bases: TGTGCCAGCAGGCCAATCGGCCGGGGAGGCTACGAGCAGTACTTC.

The J gene is TRBJ2-3, the V gene TRBV5-1; D is possibly TRBD2 (5 bases). The germline CDR1 and CDR2 sequences are SGHRS and YFSETQ. This CDR3 comprises 16 residues. The V end lost 0 bases, the J end lost 2 bases, and 13 bases lay between the germline ends. The CDR3 nucleotides read TGCGCCAGCAGCTTGGGGACGAGGGAGACCACAGATACGCAGTATTTT. Protein: CASSLGTRETTDTQYF.

The V and J genes are TRBV6-1 and TRBJ2-2; the D is unclear. Germline lookup yields CDR1 MNHNS and CDR2 SASEGT. The V end lost 3 bases, the J end lost 1 base, and 12 bases lay between the germline ends. The CDR3 has 16 residues. The CDR3 region is CASSELLKWNTGELFF. Here the CDR3 DNA reads TGTGCCAGCAGTGAGCTACTGAAGTGGAACACCGGGGAGCTGTTTTTT.

This sequence joins TRBV2 and TRBJ2-3; D is ambiguous. V gave up 1 base and J gave up 0 bases, with 5 bases separating them. The germline V gene encodes CDR1 SNHLY and CDR2 FYNNEI. The CDR3 extends over 14 amino acids. CDR3 in amino acids: CASSEGRSTDTQYF. CDR3 in DNA: TGTGCCAGCAGTGAAGGCAGAAGCACAGATACGCAGTATTTT.